The 32 T cell receptor beta chains below all came from one sample that was sequenced in a study of shared clonotypes between healthy human individuals. Libraries were prepared by immunoSEQ multiplex PCR; TCRdb keeps only in-frame clonotypes and omits some of them. The table includes about 2.3 million clones, about 90% detected once. Sequenced input: naive CD4+ T cells from PBMCs. Subset in this sample: CD45RA+ positively selected. The receptors were gathered from a man younger than 35 in good health. Some clones in this sample may be carry-over from other donors' samples.

This sequence joins TRBV28 and TRBJ2-5; 8 bases fit TRBD1. In germline, CDR1 is MDHEN, CDR2 SYDVKM. V gave up 4 bases and J gave up 8 bases; unmatched junction bases: 12. The CDR3 totals 15 residues. The CDR3 reads CASSSLTGVPDTQYF. The CDR3 DNA reads as TGTGCCAGCAGTTCCCTGACAGGGGTACCGGATACCCAGTACTTC.

The rearrangement links TRBV5-1 to TRBJ1-1; D is perhaps TRBD1 (5 bases). Germline lookup yields CDR1 SGHRS and CDR2 YFSETQ. The CDR3 is 15 residues long. Trimming left V 0 bases short and J 4 bases short, with 13 bases between. The CDR3 DNA reads TGCGCCAGCAGCTTGGGAGGACAATCGGGCACTGAAGCTTTCTTT. Its translation: CASSLGGQSGTEAFF.

This clone has a single count. This sequence joins TRBV28 and TRBJ1-3, with a possible D match to TRBD1 (6 bases). This CDR3 has 15 residues. Trimming took 5 bases from V and 0 from J, leaving 11 bases between them. The germline V gene has CDR1 MDHEN and CDR2 SYDVKM. The CDR3 here is CASSGLGGSGNTIYF. The CDR3 DNA reads TGTGCCAGCAGTGGCTTAGGGGGCTCTGGAAACACCATATATTTT.

The CDR3 coding sequence is TGTGCCTGGTCTCAGCTAGGGGGGAGCAATCAGCCCCAGCATTTT. This encodes CAWSQLGGSNQPQHF. The V call is TRBV30, the J call TRBJ1-5, with D perhaps TRBD1 (6 bases). The V and J ends lost 5 bases and 1 base respectively, with 15 bases between them. In germline, CDR1 is GTSNPN, CDR2 SVGIG (reference sequence). CDR3 length equals 15 residues.

The rearrangement joins TRBV27 to TRBJ2-3; possibly TRBD1 for D (5 bases). Per the germline V gene, CDR1 is MNHEY and CDR2 is SMNVEV (reference sequence). CDR3 length: 16 amino acids. V was shortened by 4 bases and J by 0 bases, with 14 bases between the two germline ends. The CDR3, as DNA: TGTGCCAGCAGTTATTTACAGGCAACTAGCACAGATACGCAGTATTTT. Residues: CASSYLQATSTDTQYF.

J is TRBJ2-6 and V is TRBV5-8, with 8 nucleotides matching TRBD2. Germline V lookup: CDR1 SGHTS, CDR2 YDEGEE. There are 17 residues in the CDR3. Trimming cost V 4 bases and J 0 bases; bases outside gene matches: 6. In DNA, the CDR3 is TGTGCCAGCAGCGTTAGCGGGACTTCCTCTGGGGCCAACGTCCTGACTTTC. Protein: CASSVSGTSSGANVLTF. Full variable domain (outside the CDR3, taken from reference TRBV5-8 and TRBJ2-6): EAGVTQSPTHLIKTRGQQATLRCSPISGHTSVYWYQQALGLGLQFLLWYDEGEERNRGNFPPRFSGRQFPNYSSELNVNALELEDSALYLCASSVSGTSSGANVLTFGAGSRLTVL.

The V gene is TRBV12-5, the J gene TRBJ2-3, with D tentatively TRBD2 (6 bases). This CDR3 comprises 14 residues. Per the germline V gene, CDR1 is LGHNT and CDR2 is FRNRAP. The germline V and J ends were trimmed by 5 bases and 6 bases, with 15 bases remaining between them. Here the CDR3 DNA reads TGTGCTAGTGGTCTACGCCCGGGAGCGGATACGCAGTATTTT. Translating it yields CASGLRPGADTQYF. Looking up the rest from reference TRBV12-5 and TRBJ2-3 gives the full variable domain: DARVTQTPRHKVTEMGQEVTMRCQPILGHNTVFWYRQTMMQGLELLAYFRNRAPLDDSGMPKDRFSAEMPDATLATLKIQPSEPRDSAVYFCASGLRPGADTQYFGPGTRLTVL.

The V call is TRBV5-5, the J call TRBJ1-5, with 8 bases aligning to TRBD1. The germline gives CDR1 SGHKS, CDR2 YYEKEE (reference sequence). The V and J ends lost 5 bases and 3 bases, in that order; junction bases with no gene match: 4. CDR3 size: 14 residues. Written as DNA, the CDR3 is TGTGCCAGCAGTTGGGACAGGCTCAATCAGCCCCAGCATTTT. Translated, it gives CASSWDRLNQPQHF.

V is TRBV5-8 and J is TRBJ2-5; 7 nucleotides align to TRBD2. Per the germline V gene, CDR1 is SGHTS and CDR2 is YDEGEE. V shed 3 bases, J shed 5 bases, and the junction held 16 bases outside the gene matches. The CDR3 length is 17 residues. The CDR3 coding sequence is TGTGCCAGCAGCTCTGTTCCAGCGGTGCTGGGGGGGGAGACCCAGTACTTC. Translating gives CASSSVPAVLGGETQYF. The variable domain in full, completed from reference TRBV5-8 and TRBJ2-5, reads EAGVTQSPTHLIKTRGQQATLRCSPISGHTSVYWYQQALGLGLQFLLWYDEGEERNRGNFPPRFSGRQFPNYSSELNVNALELEDSALYLCASSSVPAVLGGETQYFGPGTRLLVL.

As for this clone: At the DNA level, this CDR3 is encoded by other sequences in the same sample as well. This chain uses TRBV6-1 with TRBJ1-2, with 8 positions matching TRBD1. This CDR3 region has 13 residues. V was clipped by 3 bases and J by 5 bases; unmatched bases: 2. The germline V gene has CDR1 MNHNS and CDR2 SASEGT. CDR3: CASSDRGRYGYTF. For the CDR3, the DNA is TGTGCCAGCAGTGACAGGGGGCGGTATGGCTACACCTTC.

This chain uses TRBV5-6 with TRBJ1-1, with D uncertain. Germline-derived CDR1 and CDR2 are SGHDT and YYEEEE. The CDR3 covers 13 residues. Trimming shortened V by 0 bases and J by 3 bases, and 6 bases separated the two germline ends. For the CDR3, the DNA is TGTGCCAGCAGCTTGGGGACCCACACTGAAGCTTTCTTT. Encoded protein: CASSLGTHTEAFF.

This chain links TRBV27 with TRBJ1-3; the D gene is possibly TRBD1 (5 bases). V was clipped by 2 bases and J by 0 bases, with 8 bases between them. Germline values: CDR1 MNHEY, CDR2 SMNVEV (reference sequence). The CDR3 extends over 15 amino acids. The CDR3 loop is CASSLGGASGNTIYF. As DNA, the CDR3 is TGTGCCAGCAGTTTAGGCGGGGCCTCTGGAAACACCATATATTTT.

Here the CDR3 DNA reads TGTGCCAGCAGCTCCCCGGGACAGGGTACCCATCAGCCCCAGCATTTT. Translated: CASSSPGQGTHQPQHF. V usage is TRBV7-9 and J usage is TRBJ1-5; TRBD1 matches 9 bases. Germline V lookup: CDR1 SEHNR, CDR2 FQNEAQ (reference sequence). This CDR3 region has 16 residues. V lost 4 bases and J lost 5; bases outside the gene matches: 9.

This sequence joins TRBV28 and TRBJ2-2, with TRBD2 matching over 13 bases. CDR1 is MDHEN, CDR2 SYDVKM, per germline. The CDR3 covers 15 residues. Trimming cost V 9 bases and J 5 bases; bases outside gene matches: 6. The CDR3 nucleotides read TGTGCCAGTATCTGGGGACTAGCGGGAACCGGGGAGCTGTTTTTT. Translated, it gives CASIWGLAGTGELFF. Complete variable domain (other parts from reference TRBV28 and TRBJ2-2): DVKVTQSSRYLVKRTGEKVFLECVQDMDHENMFWYRQDPGLGLRLIYFSYDVKMKEKGDIPEGYSVSREKKERFSLILESASTNQTSMYLCASIWGLAGTGELFFGEGSRLTVL.

The chain recombines TRBV29-1 with TRBJ1-1; D is undetermined. Germline lookup yields CDR1 SQVTM and CDR2 ANQGSEA. With 5 bases removed from V and 3 bases from J, the gap between germline ends came to 13 bases. The CDR3 runs to 13 residues. The CDR3: CSVMGFGDTEAFF. DNA of the CDR3: TGCAGCGTTATGGGGTTCGGGGACACTGAAGCTTTCTTT. Full variable domain (remainder filled in from reference TRBV29-1 and TRBJ1-1): SAVISQKPSRDICQRGTSLTIQCQVDSQVTMMFWYRQQPGQSLTLIATANQGSEATYESGFVIDKFPISRPNLTFSTLTVSNMSPEDSSIYLCSVMGFGDTEAFFGQGTRLTVV.

The CDR3 bases are TGCGCCAGCAGCTTTGGGACGGGACAGCTCTCTGGAAACACCATATATTTT. Its protein is CASSFGTGQLSGNTIYF. The chain recombines TRBV5-1 with TRBJ1-3; 7 bases are a match to TRBD1. CDR1 is SGHRS, CDR2 YFSETQ, per germline. J lost 0 bases, V lost 2 bases, and 8 bases had no gene match. This CDR3 region has 17 residues.

The chain has TRBV5-1 and TRBJ2-6; D is unresolved. CDR1 SGHRS and CDR2 YFSETQ come from the germline V gene. Trimming took 4 bases from V and 4 from J, leaving 12 bases between them. The length of the CDR3 is 15 residues. For the CDR3, the DNA is TGCGCCAGCAGCCCCACTTGGGCAGGGGCCAACGTCCTGACTTTC. It is translated as CASSPTWAGANVLTF.

V is TRBV6-5 and J is TRBJ2-5; 8 positions agree with TRBD1. The V and J ends lost 3 bases and 5 bases, in that order; junction bases with no gene match: 11. CDR3 length: 16 amino acids. Germline V gene sequence: CDR1 MNHEY, CDR2 SVGAGI. CDR3 DNA: TGTGCCAGCAGTTATTCTTACCGGACAGGGAGGGAGACCCAGTACTTC. This encodes CASSYSYRTGRETQYF.

The V call is TRBV7-2, the J call TRBJ1-5; D not certain. V was shortened by 1 base and J by 5 bases, with 12 bases between the two germline ends. This CDR3 has 15 amino acids. The V gene's germline CDR1 is SGHTA and CDR2 FQGNSA. DNA of the CDR3: TGTGCCAGCAGCTTAGGCGGCGGCTTAGATCAGCCCCAGCATTTT. The encoded protein is CASSLGGGLDQPQHF.

The rearrangement joins TRBV5-3 to TRBJ2-5; D may be TRBD2 (6 bases). TRBV5-3 is given ORF status, its function remaining uncertain. Trimming took off 0 bases at V and 2 bases at J, with 14 bases between the two ends. This CDR3 has 16 residues. CDR3 coding DNA: TGTGCCAGAAGCTTGGTTGGGGGGAAAGATCAAGAGACCCAGTACTTC. Protein sequence: CARSLVGGKDQETQYF.

The count of this clone is one. The same CDR3 also results from other DNA sequences found in this sample. The chain is built from TRBV5-1 and TRBJ2-5; a weak D match, TRBD2 (5 bases). V was pared by 2 bases and J by 2 bases, with 7 bases between. CDR1 SGHRS and CDR2 YFSETQ come from the germline V gene. This CDR3 region has 13 residues. The CDR3 sequence: CASSFRGQETQYF. The CDR3, as DNA: TGCGCCAGCAGCTTCCGGGGACAAGAGACCCAGTACTTC.

To note about this clone: Other DNA sequences within the sample encode an identical CDR3. The gene calls are TRBV5-1 and TRBJ2-3, with TRBD2 matching over 11 bases. The CDR3 runs 14 residues. V gave up 4 bases and J gave up 5 bases; unmatched junction bases: 3. In germline, CDR1 is SGHRS, CDR2 YFSETQ. CDR3 in amino acids: CASSAGTSGDTQYF. CDR3 in DNA: TGCGCCAGCAGCGCCGGGACTAGCGGAGATACGCAGTATTTT.

This chain links TRBV7-8 with TRBJ1-2; D is possibly TRBD1 (5 bases). Germline V gives CDR1 SGHVS, CDR2 FQNEAQ. V was cut by 7 bases and J by 4 bases, with 19 bases left in between. The CDR3 is made up of 15 amino acids. The chain's CDR3 is CASTTGRSELYGYTF. The CDR3 coding sequence is TGTGCCAGCACCACAGGCCGCAGTGAACTCTATGGCTACACCTTC. Together with reference TRBV7-8 and TRBJ1-2, the CDR3 gives the full variable domain: GAGVSQSPRYKVAKRGQDVALRCDPISGHVSLFWYQQALGQGPEFLTYFQNEAQLDKSGLPSDRFFAERPEGSVSTLKIQRTQQEDSAVYLCASTTGRSELYGYTFGSGTRLTVV.

The chain employs TRBV28 and TRBJ1-3, with D maybe TRBD1 (6 bases). The CDR3 has 15 residues. V lost 4 bases, J lost 0 bases, and 10 bases lay in between. Germline V gene lookup returns CDR1 MDHEN and CDR2 SYDVKM. CDR3 sequence (DNA): TGTGCCAGCAGTTCACAGGGTTTCTCTGGAAACACCATATATTTT. Residues: CASSSQGFSGNTIYF.

This chain uses TRBV6-5 with TRBJ2-5, with TRBD2 matching over 12 bases. Germline trimming cut 7 bases from V and 3 bases from J; bases unmatched to any gene: 6. From germline, CDR1 is MNHEY and CDR2 SVGAGI. The CDR3 contains 15 residues. In nucleotides, the CDR3 is TGTGCCAGCAACCTAGCGGGAGGGCCCGAAGAGACCCAGTACTTC. It translates to CASNLAGGPEETQYF.

The J gene is TRBJ2-7, the V gene TRBV7-9; TRBD2 matches 11 bases. Trimming cost V 5 bases and J 3 bases; bases outside gene matches: 12. Germline CDR1 reads SEHNR; CDR2 reads FQNEAQ (reference sequence). The CDR3 covers 17 residues. The CDR3 is CASSQTTLAGGIYEQYF. The CDR3 DNA is TGTGCCAGCAGCCAGACTACCCTAGCGGGAGGAATCTACGAGCAGTACTTC.

V is TRBV5-1 and J is TRBJ2-5; D is possibly TRBD2 (7 bases). The CDR3 runs 17 residues. The V gene's germline CDR1 is SGHRS and CDR2 YFSETQ. Deletions cut 0 bases from V and 1 base from J, with 16 bases between. The CDR3 sequence is CASSLAAGALSQETQYF. CDR3 bases: TGCGCCAGCAGCTTGGCGGCGGGGGCCCTCTCCCAAGAGACCCAGTACTTC.

The chain employs TRBV6-6 and TRBJ2-7; 7 nucleotides match TRBD1. Germline lookup yields CDR1 MNHNY and CDR2 SVGAGI (reference sequence). The CDR3 totals 15 residues. Unmatched junction bases numbered 13, after V lost 6 bases and J lost 5 bases. The CDR3 nucleotides are TGTGCCAGCAGCCACGGACAGGCAAGGCCACACGAGCAGTACTTC. Protein sequence: CASSHGQARPHEQYF.

J is TRBJ2-1 and V is TRBV28; TRBD2 matches 13 bases. Trimming removed 6 bases from V and 9 bases from J; junction bases left unmatched: 8. The CDR3 totals 15 residues. Germline CDR1 and CDR2: MDHEN and SYDVKM. The CDR3, as DNA: TGTGCCAGCAGCCGACTAGCGGGAGGCCGGGGTGAGCAGTTCTTC. Amino acid sequence: CASSRLAGGRGEQFF. Full variable domain (missing parts from reference TRBV28 and TRBJ2-1): DVKVTQSSRYLVKRTGEKVFLECVQDMDHENMFWYRQDPGLGLRLIYFSYDVKMKEKGDIPEGYSVSREKKERFSLILESASTNQTSMYLCASSRLAGGRGEQFFGPGTRLTVL.

The CDR3 sequence is CASSLDRGHETQYF. The CDR3 DNA reads as TGTGCCAGCAGCTTAGATCGAGGACACGAGACCCAGTACTTC. The chain combines TRBV11-2 with TRBJ2-5; possibly TRBD1 for D (5 bases). The ends were cut back, 0 bases at V and 5 bases at J, with 10 bases in the middle. Germline CDR1 and CDR2: SGHAT and FQNNGV. The CDR3 length is 14 residues.

The chain recombines TRBV11-2 with TRBJ1-2, with D hard to call. Per the germline V gene, CDR1 is SGHAT and CDR2 is FQNNGV. This CDR3 has 13 residues. The V end lost 2 bases, the J end lost 4 bases, and 8 bases lay between the germline ends. In DNA, the CDR3 is TGTGCCAGCAGCTTAAGGCAGAGCTATGGCTACACCTTC. As protein: CASSLRQSYGYTF. The variable domain in full, with the rest retrieved from reference TRBV11-2 and TRBJ1-2, is EAGVAQSPRYKIIEKRQSVAFWCNPISGHATLYWYQQILGQGPKLLIQFQNNGVVDDSQLPKDRFSAERLKGVDSTLKIQPAKLEDSAVYLCASSLRQSYGYTFGSGTRLTVV.

J is TRBJ1-1 and V is TRBV5-6; no clear D. CDR1 and CDR2 (germline): SGHDT, YYEEEE. Trimming shortened V by 1 base and J by 0 bases, and 10 bases separated the two germline ends. The CDR3 extends over 15 amino acids. DNA for the CDR3: TGTGCCAGCAGCTTGAGGCTGGAATTGAACACTGAAGCTTTCTTT. Translating gives CASSLRLELNTEAFF.